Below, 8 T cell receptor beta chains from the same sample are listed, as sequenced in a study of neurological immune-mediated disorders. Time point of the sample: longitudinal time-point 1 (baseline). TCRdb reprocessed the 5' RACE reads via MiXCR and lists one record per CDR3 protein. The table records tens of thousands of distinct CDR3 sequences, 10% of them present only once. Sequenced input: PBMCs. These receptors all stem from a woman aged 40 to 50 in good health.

The CDR3 DNA is TGTGCCAGCCGAGGGCCGGGACTAGAATCAGATGAGCAGTTCTTC. Translating gives CASRGPGLESDEQFF. V is TRBV6-6 and J is TRBJ2-1; TRBD2 agrees at 8 bases. This CDR3 region has 15 residues. The ends lost 8 bases at V and 8 bases at J; junction bases unmatched: 14. The germline V gene has CDR1 MNHNY and CDR2 SVGAGI (reference sequence).

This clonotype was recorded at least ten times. CDR3 coding DNA: TGCGCCAGCAGCCAAGAAATTTCGGCGACGAACACCGGGGAGCTGTTTTTT. This sequence encodes CASSQEISATNTGELFF. The chain combines TRBV4-3 with TRBJ2-2; D gene uncertain. This CDR3 is built from 17 residues. The germline CDR1 and CDR2 sequences are LGHNA and YSLEER. Trimming shortened V by 0 bases and J by 0 bases, and 11 bases separated the two germline ends.

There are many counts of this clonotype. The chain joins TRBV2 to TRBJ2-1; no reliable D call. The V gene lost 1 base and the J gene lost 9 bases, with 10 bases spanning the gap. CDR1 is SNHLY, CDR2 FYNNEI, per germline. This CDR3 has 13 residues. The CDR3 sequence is CASSEGPQSEQFF. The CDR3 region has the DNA TGTGCCAGCAGTGAAGGACCGCAAAGTGAGCAGTTCTTC.

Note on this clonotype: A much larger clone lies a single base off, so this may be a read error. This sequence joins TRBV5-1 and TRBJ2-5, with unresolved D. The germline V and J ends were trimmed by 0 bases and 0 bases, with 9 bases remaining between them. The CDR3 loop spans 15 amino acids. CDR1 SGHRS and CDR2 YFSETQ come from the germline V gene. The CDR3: CASSLEASHQETQYF. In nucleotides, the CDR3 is TGCGCCAGCAGCTTGGAGGCATCGCACCAAGAGACCCAGTACTTC.

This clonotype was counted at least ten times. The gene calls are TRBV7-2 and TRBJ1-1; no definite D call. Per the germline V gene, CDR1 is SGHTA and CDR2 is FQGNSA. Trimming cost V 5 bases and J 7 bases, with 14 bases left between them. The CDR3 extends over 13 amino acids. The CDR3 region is CASSQISRGEAFF. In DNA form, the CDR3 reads TGTGCCAGCAGCCAAATCTCTCGGGGTGAAGCTTTCTTT.

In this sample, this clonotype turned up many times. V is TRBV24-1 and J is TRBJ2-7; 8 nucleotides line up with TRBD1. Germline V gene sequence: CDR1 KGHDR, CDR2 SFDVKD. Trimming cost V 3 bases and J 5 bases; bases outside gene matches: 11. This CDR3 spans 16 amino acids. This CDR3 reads CATSDSPDRAPHEQYF. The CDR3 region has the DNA TGTGCCACCAGTGATAGCCCGGACAGGGCTCCGCACGAGCAGTACTTC.

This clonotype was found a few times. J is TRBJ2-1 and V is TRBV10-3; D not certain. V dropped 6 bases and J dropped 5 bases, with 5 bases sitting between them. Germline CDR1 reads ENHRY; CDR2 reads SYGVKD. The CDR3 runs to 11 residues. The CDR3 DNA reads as TGTGCCATCAGCAAAGACAATGAGCAGTTCTTC. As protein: CAISKDNEQFF.

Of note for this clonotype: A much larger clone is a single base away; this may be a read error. CDR3 residues: CASSPDGGRDTQYF. CDR3 coding DNA: TGTGCCAGCAGCCCGGACGGGGGGCGGGATACGCAGTATTTT. The V gene is TRBV7-2, the J gene TRBJ2-3; a weak D match, TRBD2 (7 bases). Germline CDR1 is SGHTA and CDR2 is FQGNSA. Trimming pared 5 bases from V and 6 bases from J, leaving 15 bases between. This CDR3 contains 14 residues.